Listed here are 14 T cell receptor beta chains from one sample, sequenced in a study of OX40 agonist ivuxolimab in advanced cancers. This table comes from immunoSEQ multiplex PCR, and its TCRdb copy is limited to in-frame clones, with some not included. The sample has roughly 43,000 clones; approximately 83% are singletons. The input for sequencing was CD4+ or CD8+ T cells sorted from blood, taken in a trial of the OX40 agonist ivuxolimab. Every receptor here comes from an adult with an advanced solid tumor such as melanoma, head and neck, liver or kidney cancer.

This chain connects TRBV28 to TRBJ2-7; D call uncertain. There are 11 residues in the CDR3. The germline V and J ends were trimmed by 4 bases and 4 bases, with 5 bases remaining between them. Germline V lookup: CDR1 MDHEN, CDR2 SYDVKM. The CDR3 DNA is TGTGCCAGCAGTTCCCAATACGAGCAGTACTTC. Its translation: CASSSQYEQYF.

This clone was picked up one time. CDR3 protein: CASSVGTSGEQFF. The CDR3 region has the DNA TGTGCCAGCAGCGTCGGGACTAGCGGAGAGCAGTTCTTC. The chain employs TRBV11-3 and TRBJ2-1; 11 bases are shared with TRBD2. V trimming: 5 bases; J trimming: 10 bases; junction bases outside the gene matches: 4. CDR1 is SGHNT, CDR2 YENEEA, per germline. This CDR3 is 13 amino acids long.

The chain has TRBV5-4 and TRBJ2-4; possibly TRBD2 for D (5 bases). The V gene's germline CDR1 is SGHNT and CDR2 YYREEE (reference sequence). V was cut by 3 bases and J by 8 bases, with 15 bases left in between. There are 14 residues in the CDR3. The CDR3 spells CASSSGNNPYIQYF. In DNA form, the CDR3 reads TGTGCCAGCAGCTCCGGGAACAACCCCTACATTCAGTACTTC.

V gene TRBV2 combines with J gene TRBJ2-1; maybe TRBD1 (5 bases). CDR3 length: 13 amino acids. The germline V gene encodes CDR1 SNHLY and CDR2 FYNNEI. V lost 6 bases, J lost 9 bases, and 15 bases lay in between. CDR3 coding DNA: TGTGCCAGCAGAGCCCCGACAGAGACTGAGCAGTTCTTC. Its protein product is CASRAPTETEQFF. Looking up the rest from reference TRBV2 and TRBJ2-1 gives the full variable domain: EPEVTQTPSHQVTQMGQEVILRCVPISNHLYFYWYRQILGQKVEFLVSFYNNEISEKSEIFDDQFSVERPDGSNFTLKIRSTKLEDSAMYFCASRAPTETEQFFGPGTRLTVL.

V and J are TRBV2 and TRBJ2-5; 7 bases match TRBD1. Germline CDR1 SNHLY, CDR2 FYNNEI. V dropped 10 bases and J dropped 2; count of bases not matched to a gene: 7. This CDR3 has 13 residues. The CDR3 sequence: CAIGTGEQETQYF. CDR3 sequence (DNA): TGTGCCATTGGAACAGGGGAACAAGAGACCCAGTACTTC. Full variable domain (remainder filled in from reference TRBV2 and TRBJ2-5): EPEVTQTPSHQVTQMGQEVILRCVPISNHLYFYWYRQILGQKVEFLVSFYNNEISEKSEIFDDQFSVERPDGSNFTLKIRSTKLEDSAMYFCAIGTGEQETQYFGPGTRLLVL.

The chain combines TRBV5-8 with TRBJ1-1; D is perhaps TRBD1 (5 bases). The germline gives CDR1 SGHTS, CDR2 YDEGEE. The CDR3 sequence is 13 residues long. The V and J ends lost 1 base and 1 base respectively, with 5 bases between them. The CDR3 nucleotides read TGTGCCAGCAGCTTGCAGGGGAACACTGAAGCTTTCTTT. This codes for CASSLQGNTEAFF.

J is TRBJ1-1 and V is TRBV6-5, with D possibly matching TRBD1 (5 bases). Germline V gives CDR1 MNHEY, CDR2 SVGAGI. This CDR3 comprises 15 residues. V was clipped by 7 bases and J by 3 bases, with 18 bases between them. Here the CDR3 DNA reads TGTGCCAGCAAAGGACTGGGGCTTGCGGACACTGAAGCTTTCTTT. It translates to CASKGLGLADTEAFF.

The chain is built from TRBV19 and TRBJ2-3; TRBD2 matches at 8 bases. Germline V gene data show CDR1 as LNHDA and CDR2 as SQIVND (reference sequence). Trimming at V came to 4 bases and at J to 3 bases, leaving 9 bases not matched to a gene. There are 16 residues in the CDR3. The CDR3 sequence is CASSTGRGDRTDTQYF. CDR3 sequence (DNA): TGTGCCAGTAGTACAGGGCGGGGGGACCGAACAGATACGCAGTATTTT.

The chain has TRBV6-6 and TRBJ2-7; D gene uncertain. V gave up 5 bases and J gave up 3 bases, with 14 bases separating them. The CDR3 runs 14 residues. Germline CDR1 reads MNHNY; CDR2 reads SVGAGI (reference sequence). Here the CDR3 DNA reads TGTGCCAGCAGTACCAGGTCTACCGGCTACGAGCAGTACTTC. Translated: CASSTRSTGYEQYF.

This rearrangement joins TRBV28 to TRBJ2-5; 8 bases agree with TRBD2. J gave up 2 bases and V 6 bases, and 8 bases lay outside the gene matches. CDR1 MDHEN and CDR2 SYDVKM come from the germline V gene. This CDR3 has 15 residues. This CDR3 reads CASSSRRGAQETQYF. For the CDR3, the DNA is TGTGCCAGCAGCTCTAGGCGGGGGGCACAAGAGACCCAGTACTTC.

The chain uses TRBV5-1 and TRBJ1-4; 8 nucleotides align to TRBD1. The CDR3 has 18 residues. CDR1 and CDR2 (germline): SGHRS, YFSETQ. Trimming cost V 0 bases and J 1 base; bases outside gene matches: 8. The CDR3 sequence: CASSLGQGYTGTNEKLFF. The CDR3 nucleotides read TGCGCCAGCAGCTTGGGACAGGGGTATACGGGAACTAATGAAAAACTGTTTTTT. Complete variable domain (other parts from reference TRBV5-1 and TRBJ1-4): KAGVTQTPRYLIKTRGQQVTLSCSPISGHRSVSWYQQTPGQGLQFLFEYFSETQRNKGNFPGRFSGRQFSNSRSEMNVSTLELGDSALYLCASSLGQGYTGTNEKLFFGSGTQLSVL.

V gene TRBV12-5 combines with J gene TRBJ2-2, with D unclear. CDR1 is LGHNT and CDR2 is FRNRAP in the germline V gene. The CDR3 spans 14 residues. V was trimmed by 2 bases and J by 4 bases, leaving 8 bases between them. For the CDR3, the DNA is TGTGCTAGTGGTTTGACCCTAGGCACCGGGGAGCTGTTTTTT. This sequence encodes CASGLTLGTGELFF.

The chain uses TRBV5-1 and TRBJ2-7; 8 nucleotides match TRBD1. The V gene end was trimmed by 8 bases and the J gene end by 2 bases; junction bases not matched to a gene: 6. CDR1 and CDR2 (germline): SGHRS, YFSETQ. CDR3 length: 13 amino acids. CDR3 sequence: CASWRTGTYEQYF. The CDR3 DNA reads as TGCGCCAGTTGGAGGACAGGGACCTACGAGCAGTACTTC.

The rearrangement links TRBV19 to TRBJ2-7; maybe TRBD2 (6 bases). The germline V and J ends were trimmed by 8 bases and 1 base, with 15 bases remaining between them. CDR3 size: 14 residues. Germline V gene lookup returns CDR1 LNHDA and CDR2 SQIVND (reference sequence). CDR3 protein: CASQTGDASYEQYF. CDR3 coding DNA: TGTGCCAGTCAGACGGGGGACGCGTCCTACGAGCAGTACTTC.